Sequencing of this T cell receptor beta chain was carried out in a study of blood T cells in healthy people across ages. The use of a sample-barcoded 5' primer and a J-beta primer mix characterized a second PCR of roughly 6 to 12 cycles. TCRdb itself ran the 5' RACE reads through MiXCR, one entry per CDR3 protein. The table shows approximately 2,000,000 distinct CDR3 sequences, with about 39% occurring only once. General study results and limits: Across the age range, TCR beta diversity per million T cells fell in a roughly linear way.

With regard to this clonotype: The antigen is not known.

The V gene's germline CDR1 is SNHLY and CDR2 FYNNEI. With 7 bases removed from V and 0 bases from J, the gap between germline ends came to 9 bases. The CDR3 is made up of 13 amino acids. V gene TRBV2 combines with J gene TRBJ1-1; no clear D gene. The sample consisted of blood. This receptor was taken from a human donor in good health. CDR3: CASKVDLNTEAFF. DNA for the CDR3: TGTGCCAGCAAGGTAGACTTGAACACTGAAGCTTTCTTT.